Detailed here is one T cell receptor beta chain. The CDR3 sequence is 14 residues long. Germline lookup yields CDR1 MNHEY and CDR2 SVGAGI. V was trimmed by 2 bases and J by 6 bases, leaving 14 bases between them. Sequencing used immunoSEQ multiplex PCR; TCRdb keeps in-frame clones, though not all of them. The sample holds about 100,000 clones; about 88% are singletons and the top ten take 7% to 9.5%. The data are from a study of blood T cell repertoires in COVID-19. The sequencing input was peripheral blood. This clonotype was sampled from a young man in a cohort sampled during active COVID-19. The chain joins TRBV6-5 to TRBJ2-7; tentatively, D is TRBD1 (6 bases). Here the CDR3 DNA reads TGTGCCAGCAGTTACGGACAGTCCCGCGGCGAGCAGTACTTC. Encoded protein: CASSYGQSRGEQYF.